These 5 T cell receptor beta chains came from one sample sequenced in a study of blood T cell repertoires in COVID-19 (dated by TCRdb to 2018 to 2020). The library was obtained by the immunoSEQ multiplex PCR assay. This is the immuneACCESS table as TCRdb keeps it, with only in-frame sequences that have V and J called. A part of the clones is gone; compared with another copy, unresolved V genes explain less than half, and the rest is unexplained. Recorded for this sample are 75,000 to 80,000 clones; 75% to 90% of them occurred a single time. Roughly a sixth of the sample rests with the top ten. The specimen was peripheral blood. The source is a human donor in a cohort sampled during active COVID-19.

This clone was found once. The chain has TRBV11-2 and TRBJ1-1; D ambiguous. The CDR3 is made up of 11 amino acids. Germline CDR1 reads SGHAT; CDR2 reads FQNNGV. V lost 4 bases, J lost 6 bases, and 6 bases lay in between. The CDR3 protein is CASSSLSEAFF. The CDR3, as DNA: TGTGCCAGCAGCTCACTGTCTGAAGCTTTCTTT.

DNA for the CDR3: TGTGCCTGGAGTCCAGGGGATCAGCCCCAGCATTTT. Translation: CAWSPGDQPQHF. The chain uses TRBV30 and TRBJ1-5; maybe TRBD1 (6 bases). The CDR3 runs 12 residues. Trimming shortened V by 2 bases and J by 5 bases, and 7 bases separated the two germline ends. Germline loops: CDR1 GTSNPN, CDR2 SVGIG (reference sequence).

The chain has TRBV6-5 and TRBJ2-7; 8 bases agree with TRBD2. Germline V gene sequence: CDR1 MNHEY, CDR2 SVGAGI. J was trimmed by 0 bases and V by 6 bases; bases with no gene match: 7. There are 15 residues in the CDR3. The CDR3 protein is CASRRTAGVSYEQYF. Here the CDR3 DNA reads TGTGCCAGCAGACGGACAGCGGGAGTCTCCTACGAGCAGTACTTC.

The genes are TRBV10-3 and TRBJ2-5, with TRBD2 as a possible D gene (6 bases). V dropped 11 bases and J dropped 5 bases, with 18 bases sitting between them. Germline lookup yields CDR1 ENHRY and CDR2 SYGVKD. The CDR3 is 13 residues long. The CDR3 loop is CALNSGGRETQYF. In nucleotides, the CDR3 is TGTGCCTTAAATTCCGGGGGACGGGAGACCCAGTACTTC.

This clone occurred once. The chain has TRBV28 and TRBJ1-5, with 8 bases aligning to TRBD1. Germline V gene data show CDR1 as MDHEN and CDR2 as SYDVKM. This CDR3 contains 16 residues. After removal of 6 bases from V and 6 bases from J, the junction contained 13 bases not matched to a gene. CDR3 residues: CASRPTPTGASQPQHF. CDR3 DNA: TGTGCCAGCAGACCCACGCCGACAGGGGCAAGTCAGCCCCAGCATTTT.